A few counts support the clone carrying this TCR beta chain. The source of the sample is a study of early T cells in non-severe SARS-CoV-2 infection. At the level of the study: Sequencing used unsorted whole-blood bulk RNA, so chains lack pairing.

V lost 5 bases to trimming and J lost 3 bases; unmatched junction nucleotides: 11. The CDR3 is 16 amino acids. In germline, CDR1 is SGHTA, CDR2 FQGNSA. As part of library construction, unique molecular identifiers were attached to individual cDNA molecules. TCRdb passed the 5' RACE reads through MiXCR, listing each CDR3 protein once. The data show 75,000 or so distinct CDR3 sequences, with about 12% seen just once and more than 5.5% held by the top ten. Sequenced input: whole blood. This clonotype originated in an adult who was a healthcare worker with PCR-confirmed SARS-CoV-2 infection or an uninfected control (not recorded which). The chain joins TRBV7-2 to TRBJ2-7, with 9 bases aligning to TRBD1. CDR3 residues: CASSPLTGQGSYEQYF. The CDR3 DNA is TGTGCCAGCAGCCCGCTAACGGGACAGGGAAGCTACGAGCAGTACTTC. Supplemented by reference TRBV7-2 and TRBJ2-7, the full variable domain reads GAGVSQSPSNKVTEKGKDVELRCDPISGHTALYWYRQSLGQGLEFLIYFQGNSAPDKSGLPSDRFSAERTGGSVSTLTIQRTQQEDSAVYLCASSPLTGQGSYEQYFGPGTRLTVT.